The 13 T cell receptor beta chains below were found in one sample sequenced in a study of vaccination effects on CD4 cells after COVID-19. Their antigens are not known. With the ViraFEST assay, the study expanded antigen-specific CD4+ T cells using viral peptide pools, then sequenced them. Scientists isolated CD4+ T cells after a roughly 10-day culture period ended. Two doses of BNT162b2 or mRNA-1273 vaccine were administered to participants. This table comes from immunoSEQ multiplex PCR, and its TCRdb copy is limited to in-frame clones, with some not included. The sample yields 70,000 to 85,000 clones, about 80% seen once. The specimen comprised CD4+ T cells from PBMCs cultured with HCoV-229E spike peptides, sampled after COVID-19 vaccination. Every receptor here comes from a human donor who received a COVID-19 vaccine.

This rearrangement joins TRBV3-1 (or the pseudogene TRBV3-2) to TRBJ1-4; D gene ambiguous. Germline lookup yields CDR1 LGHDT and CDR2 YNNKEL (reference sequence). The V gene lost 4 bases and the J gene lost 8 bases, with 20 bases spanning the gap. This CDR3 region has 16 residues. The CDR3: CASSPPRGVGREKLFF. The DNA for the CDR3 is TGTGCCAGCAGCCCACCTCGTGGGGTGGGCAGGGAAAAACTGTTTTTT.

There are a few counts of this clone. The rearrangement uses TRBV3-1 (or the pseudogene TRBV3-2) and TRBJ2-1; 11 nucleotides align to TRBD2. The CDR3 is 16 residues long. J lost 6 bases, V lost 0 bases, and 4 bases had no gene match. Germline CDR1 is LGHDT and CDR2 is YNNKEL (reference sequence). The CDR3 bases are TGTGCCAGCAGCCAAGAAATTAGCGGGGGGGGCAATGAGCAGTTCTTC. Translating gives CASSQEISGGGNEQFF.

V gene TRBV6-1 combines with J gene TRBJ1-6, with 8 bases that match TRBD1. The CDR3 contains 15 residues. Trimming removed 7 bases from V and 10 bases from J; junction bases left unmatched: 12. The germline CDR1 and CDR2 sequences are MNHNS and SASEGT. The CDR3 nucleotides read TGTGCCAGCAACCAACGACAGGGGAGAGAGTCACCCCTCCACTTT. Encoded protein: CASNQRQGRESPLHF.

This clone has a handful of counts. The gene calls are TRBV5-1 and TRBJ1-2; 7 nucleotides align to TRBD1. CDR1 SGHRS and CDR2 YFSETQ come from the germline V gene. With 0 bases clipped from V and 2 bases from J, the junction kept 4 bases outside the gene matches. The CDR3 is made up of 15 amino acids. CDR3 sequence (DNA): TGCGCCAGCAGCTTGGACAGGGGAGACAACTATGGCTACACCTTC. As protein: CASSLDRGDNYGYTF.

This clone has a single count. This chain connects TRBV5-4 to TRBJ2-5; 7 nucleotides align to TRBD1. Trimming cost V 7 bases and J 5 bases; bases outside gene matches: 5. The germline V gene has CDR1 SGHNT and CDR2 YYREEE (reference sequence). CDR3 length equals 12 residues. The CDR3 DNA is TGTGCCAGCGGACAGGTGTTTGAGACCCAGTACTTC. Protein product: CASGQVFETQYF.

The chain carries TRBV5-1 and TRBJ2-1; D call uncertain. CDR1 and CDR2 (germline): SGHRS, YFSETQ. The V and J ends lost 6 bases and 3 bases respectively, with 13 bases between them. The CDR3 spans 14 residues. The CDR3 sequence: CASMPWADYNEQFF. CDR3 nucleotides: TGCGCCAGCATGCCCTGGGCAGACTACAATGAGCAGTTCTTC.

The genes are TRBV6-1 and TRBJ2-6; D remains ambiguous. There are 15 residues in the CDR3. Germline assignment: CDR1 MNHNS and CDR2 SASEGT. Trimming stripped 2 bases from V and 2 bases from J, with 7 bases between. This CDR3 is CASSELSAGANVLTF. DNA for the CDR3: TGTGCCAGCAGTGAATTATCGGCTGGGGCCAACGTCCTGACTTTC.

The rearrangement links TRBV6-6 to TRBJ1-5; D possibly corresponds to TRBD1 (6 bases). Germline CDR1 reads MNHNY; CDR2 reads SVGAGI (reference sequence). Trimming cost V 6 bases and J 0 bases, with 12 bases left between them. The CDR3 totals 15 residues. Here the CDR3 DNA reads TGTGCCAGCAGCCTTATGGACAGTAGCAATCAGCCCCAGCATTTT. It encodes CASSLMDSSNQPQHF.

J is TRBJ1-4 and V is TRBV3-1 (or the pseudogene TRBV3-2); D might be TRBD1 (5 bases). The V gene's germline CDR1 is LGHDT and CDR2 YNNKEL (reference sequence). The CDR3 has 17 amino acids. V dropped 3 bases and J dropped 0 bases, with 14 bases sitting between them. The CDR3, as DNA: TGTGCCAGCAGCCAGAGGGACCGAGGTTCAACTAATGAAAAACTGTTTTTT. Translated, it gives CASSQRDRGSTNEKLFF.

For the CDR3, the DNA is TGTGCCAGCAGTCCCATCCGGGAAGCGGGGGCGACGGAGACCCAGTACTTC. It translates to CASSPIREAGATETQYF. This chain connects TRBV27 to TRBJ2-5; 8 bases fit TRBD2. Germline loops: CDR1 MNHEY, CDR2 SMNVEV (reference sequence). The CDR3 spans 17 residues. The V segment lost 5 bases and the J segment 5 bases; nucleotides outside the gene matches: 16.

In its sample, this clone was seen once. The V call is TRBV28, the J call TRBJ1-6; D gene uncertain. V lost 3 bases and J 6 bases, leaving 12 bases between the germline ends. This CDR3 contains 15 residues. Germline lookup yields CDR1 MDHEN and CDR2 SYDVKM. The CDR3, as DNA: TGTGCCAGCAGTTTCGATAAGGGTCTTAATTCACCCCTCCACTTT. Its protein product is CASSFDKGLNSPLHF.

This sequence joins TRBV7-2 and TRBJ1-5; D remains ambiguous. V lost 8 bases and J 0 bases, leaving 17 bases between the germline ends. This CDR3 has 16 amino acids. CDR1 is SGHTA and CDR2 is FQGNSA in the germline V gene. The CDR3: CASSLNVAYSNQPQHF. The CDR3 nucleotides are TGTGCCAGCTCCCTTAATGTGGCGTATAGCAATCAGCCCCAGCATTTT. Together with reference TRBV7-2 and TRBJ1-5, the CDR3 gives the full variable domain: GAGVSQSPSNKVTEKGKDVELRCDPISGHTALYWYRQSLGQGLEFLIYFQGNSAPDKSGLPSDRFSAERTGGSVSTLTIQRTQQEDSAVYLCASSLNVAYSNQPQHFGDGTRLSIL.

The chain is built from TRBV7-2 and TRBJ2-1; D is undetermined. CDR1 is SGHTA and CDR2 is FQGNSA in the germline V gene. Trimming left V 5 bases short and J 4 bases short, with 9 bases between. The length of the CDR3 is 13 residues. The CDR3 reads CASSRSAYNEQFF. As DNA, the CDR3 is TGTGCCAGCAGCCGGAGTGCATACAATGAGCAGTTCTTC.